The clone carrying this TCR beta chain was counted ten times or more. Its cognate antigen is unknown. Researchers took RNA transcripts and amplified the TCR beta CDR3 regions from them. With the HTBI primer set, the TCR CDR3 went through a first round of RT-PCR. TCRdb itself ran the multiplex PCR reads through MiXCR, one entry per CDR3 protein. The sample yields some 270,000 distinct CDR3 sequences, approximately 23% seen once. V dropped 3 bases and J dropped 1 base, with 8 bases sitting between them. Looked up from germline, CDR1 is MNHEY and CDR2 is SMNVEV (reference sequence). CDR3 size: 14 residues. The sample comes from a study of T cells in Graves' hyperthyroidism and ophthalmopathy. Overall study results and limits: A median approximately 6.8 months before onset, the model predicted ophthalmopathy.

The study excluded patients with uncontrolled infection, other autoimmune disease, pregnancy or lactation. Clinical symptoms, serum thyroxine, TRAb, thyroid ultrasound and orbital computed tomography informed diagnoses. The chain combines TRBV27 with TRBJ2-3; D possibly uses TRBD1 or TRBD2 (6 bases each). Sequences were obtained from blood. This receptor was obtained from a woman between 40 and 55 years old with Graves' ophthalmopathy. CDR3 DNA: TGTGCCAGCAGTTTGAGGGGGGGCACAGATACGCAGTATTTT. As protein: CASSLRGGTDTQYF.